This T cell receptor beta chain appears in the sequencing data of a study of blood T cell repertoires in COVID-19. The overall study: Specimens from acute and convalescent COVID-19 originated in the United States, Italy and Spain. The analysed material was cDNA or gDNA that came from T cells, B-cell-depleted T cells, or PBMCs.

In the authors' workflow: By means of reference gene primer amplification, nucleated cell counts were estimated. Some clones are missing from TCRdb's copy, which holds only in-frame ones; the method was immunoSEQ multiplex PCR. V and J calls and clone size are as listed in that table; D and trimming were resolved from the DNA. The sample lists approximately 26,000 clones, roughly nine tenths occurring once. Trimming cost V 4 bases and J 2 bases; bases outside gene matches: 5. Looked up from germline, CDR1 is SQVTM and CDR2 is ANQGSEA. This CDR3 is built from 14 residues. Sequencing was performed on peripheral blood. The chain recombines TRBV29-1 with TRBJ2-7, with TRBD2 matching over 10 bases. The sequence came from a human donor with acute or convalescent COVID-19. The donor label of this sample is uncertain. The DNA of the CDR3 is TGCAGCGTTGGGATAGCGGGAGGACCCTACGAGCAGTACTTC. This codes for CSVGIAGGPYEQYF.